What follows are 7 T cell receptor beta chains derived from one specimen sequenced in a study of shared clonotypes between healthy human individuals. TCRdb's table, derived via immunoSEQ multiplex PCR, lists solely in-frame clones and lacks some. The sample yields over a million clones, approximately 76% seen once. The sample was memory CD4+ T cells sorted from blood. The subset is: CD45RA-negative fraction. The receptors derive from a man in his late teens or twenties in good health.

This clone has a handful of counts. In nucleotides, the CDR3 is TGTGCCAGTAGTATTGGATGGCTGTCCGTGGATGGCTACACCTTC. Residues: CASSIGWLSVDGYTF. The chain carries TRBV19 and TRBJ1-2; no firm D call. The CDR3 length is 15 residues. V gave up 3 bases and J gave up 6 bases, with 17 bases separating them. Per germline, CDR1 LNHDA and CDR2 SQIVND (reference sequence).

This chain uses TRBV4-1 with TRBJ2-7; a possible D gene is TRBD1 (5 bases). The CDR3 covers 14 residues. The V end was cut by 0 bases, the J end by 6 bases, with 12 bases between. Germline V CDR1 and CDR2: MGHRA, YSYEKL. This CDR3 is CASSQDRVRSEQYF. The DNA of the CDR3 is TGCGCCAGCAGCCAAGACAGGGTCAGAAGCGAGCAGTACTTC.

The V gene is TRBV10-2, the J gene TRBJ2-5; a weak D match, TRBD2 (5 bases). From germline, CDR1 is WSHSY and CDR2 SAAADI. Trimming removed 4 bases from V and 2 bases from J, with 5 bases in between. The CDR3 runs 12 residues. CDR3 protein: CASSGTQETQYF. In DNA, the CDR3 is TGCGCCAGCAGTGGGACTCAAGAGACCCAGTACTTC.

The chain uses TRBV30 and TRBJ1-2, with TRBD1 matching over 8 bases. J lost 0 bases, V lost 0 bases, and 27 bases had no gene match. CDR1 is GTSNPN, CDR2 SVGIG, per germline (reference sequence). The CDR3 covers 23 residues. The CDR3, as DNA: TGTGCCTGGAGTGTACAATACGGCAGGGGGCGCGGGGTTCAGGGTCGAGCTAACTATGGCTACACCTTC. Translating it yields CAWSVQYGRGRGVQGRANYGYTF.

The chain employs TRBV21-1 and TRBJ2-2. TRBV21-1 is labeled a pseudogene. The CDR3 has 11 residues. Written as DNA, the CDR3 is TGTGCCAGCAGTCCTGTCAGCGAGCTGTTTTTT. This translates into CASSPVSELFF.

The V gene is TRBV5-4, the J gene TRBJ1-6; TRBD1 aligns across 9 bases. Germline CDR1 and CDR2: SGHNT and YYREEE (reference sequence). The CDR3 covers 17 residues. V shed 4 bases, J shed 5 bases, and the junction held 10 bases outside the gene matches. The CDR3 DNA is TGTGCCAGCAGCCCGTCAGGGGACAGGGCGAATAATTCACCCCTCCACTTT. Protein sequence: CASSPSGDRANNSPLHF.

V and J are TRBV5-1 and TRBJ2-3, with 10 bases matching TRBD2. The CDR3 length is 20 residues. The ends lost 4 bases at V and 6 bases at J; junction bases unmatched: 23. The V gene's germline CDR1 is SGHRS and CDR2 YFSETQ. DNA of the CDR3: TGCGCCAGCAGCCCATGGGGCCCCCTAGCGGGGGCAACATCACCCGATACGCAGTATTTT. Its protein product is CASSPWGPLAGATSPDTQYF. The complete variable domain, with remaining parts taken from reference TRBV5-1 and TRBJ2-3, reads KAGVTQTPRYLIKTRGQQVTLSCSPISGHRSVSWYQQTPGQGLQFLFEYFSETQRNKGNFPGRFSGRQFSNSRSEMNVSTLELGDSALYLCASSPWGPLAGATSPDTQYFGPGTRLTVL.